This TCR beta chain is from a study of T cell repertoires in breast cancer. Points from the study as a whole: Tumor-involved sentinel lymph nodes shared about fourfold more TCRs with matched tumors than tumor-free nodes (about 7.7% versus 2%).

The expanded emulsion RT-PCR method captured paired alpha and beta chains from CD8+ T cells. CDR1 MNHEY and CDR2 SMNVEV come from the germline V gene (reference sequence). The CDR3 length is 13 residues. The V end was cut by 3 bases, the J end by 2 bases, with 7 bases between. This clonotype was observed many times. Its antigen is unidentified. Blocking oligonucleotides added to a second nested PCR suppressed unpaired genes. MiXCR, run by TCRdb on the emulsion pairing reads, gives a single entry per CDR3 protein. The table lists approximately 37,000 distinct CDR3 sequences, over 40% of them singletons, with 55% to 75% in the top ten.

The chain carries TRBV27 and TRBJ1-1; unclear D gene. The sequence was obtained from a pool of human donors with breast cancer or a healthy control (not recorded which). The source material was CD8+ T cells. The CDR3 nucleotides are TGTGCCAGCAGTTTCGCCCCTAACACTGAAGCTTTCTTT. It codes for CASSFAPNTEAFF.